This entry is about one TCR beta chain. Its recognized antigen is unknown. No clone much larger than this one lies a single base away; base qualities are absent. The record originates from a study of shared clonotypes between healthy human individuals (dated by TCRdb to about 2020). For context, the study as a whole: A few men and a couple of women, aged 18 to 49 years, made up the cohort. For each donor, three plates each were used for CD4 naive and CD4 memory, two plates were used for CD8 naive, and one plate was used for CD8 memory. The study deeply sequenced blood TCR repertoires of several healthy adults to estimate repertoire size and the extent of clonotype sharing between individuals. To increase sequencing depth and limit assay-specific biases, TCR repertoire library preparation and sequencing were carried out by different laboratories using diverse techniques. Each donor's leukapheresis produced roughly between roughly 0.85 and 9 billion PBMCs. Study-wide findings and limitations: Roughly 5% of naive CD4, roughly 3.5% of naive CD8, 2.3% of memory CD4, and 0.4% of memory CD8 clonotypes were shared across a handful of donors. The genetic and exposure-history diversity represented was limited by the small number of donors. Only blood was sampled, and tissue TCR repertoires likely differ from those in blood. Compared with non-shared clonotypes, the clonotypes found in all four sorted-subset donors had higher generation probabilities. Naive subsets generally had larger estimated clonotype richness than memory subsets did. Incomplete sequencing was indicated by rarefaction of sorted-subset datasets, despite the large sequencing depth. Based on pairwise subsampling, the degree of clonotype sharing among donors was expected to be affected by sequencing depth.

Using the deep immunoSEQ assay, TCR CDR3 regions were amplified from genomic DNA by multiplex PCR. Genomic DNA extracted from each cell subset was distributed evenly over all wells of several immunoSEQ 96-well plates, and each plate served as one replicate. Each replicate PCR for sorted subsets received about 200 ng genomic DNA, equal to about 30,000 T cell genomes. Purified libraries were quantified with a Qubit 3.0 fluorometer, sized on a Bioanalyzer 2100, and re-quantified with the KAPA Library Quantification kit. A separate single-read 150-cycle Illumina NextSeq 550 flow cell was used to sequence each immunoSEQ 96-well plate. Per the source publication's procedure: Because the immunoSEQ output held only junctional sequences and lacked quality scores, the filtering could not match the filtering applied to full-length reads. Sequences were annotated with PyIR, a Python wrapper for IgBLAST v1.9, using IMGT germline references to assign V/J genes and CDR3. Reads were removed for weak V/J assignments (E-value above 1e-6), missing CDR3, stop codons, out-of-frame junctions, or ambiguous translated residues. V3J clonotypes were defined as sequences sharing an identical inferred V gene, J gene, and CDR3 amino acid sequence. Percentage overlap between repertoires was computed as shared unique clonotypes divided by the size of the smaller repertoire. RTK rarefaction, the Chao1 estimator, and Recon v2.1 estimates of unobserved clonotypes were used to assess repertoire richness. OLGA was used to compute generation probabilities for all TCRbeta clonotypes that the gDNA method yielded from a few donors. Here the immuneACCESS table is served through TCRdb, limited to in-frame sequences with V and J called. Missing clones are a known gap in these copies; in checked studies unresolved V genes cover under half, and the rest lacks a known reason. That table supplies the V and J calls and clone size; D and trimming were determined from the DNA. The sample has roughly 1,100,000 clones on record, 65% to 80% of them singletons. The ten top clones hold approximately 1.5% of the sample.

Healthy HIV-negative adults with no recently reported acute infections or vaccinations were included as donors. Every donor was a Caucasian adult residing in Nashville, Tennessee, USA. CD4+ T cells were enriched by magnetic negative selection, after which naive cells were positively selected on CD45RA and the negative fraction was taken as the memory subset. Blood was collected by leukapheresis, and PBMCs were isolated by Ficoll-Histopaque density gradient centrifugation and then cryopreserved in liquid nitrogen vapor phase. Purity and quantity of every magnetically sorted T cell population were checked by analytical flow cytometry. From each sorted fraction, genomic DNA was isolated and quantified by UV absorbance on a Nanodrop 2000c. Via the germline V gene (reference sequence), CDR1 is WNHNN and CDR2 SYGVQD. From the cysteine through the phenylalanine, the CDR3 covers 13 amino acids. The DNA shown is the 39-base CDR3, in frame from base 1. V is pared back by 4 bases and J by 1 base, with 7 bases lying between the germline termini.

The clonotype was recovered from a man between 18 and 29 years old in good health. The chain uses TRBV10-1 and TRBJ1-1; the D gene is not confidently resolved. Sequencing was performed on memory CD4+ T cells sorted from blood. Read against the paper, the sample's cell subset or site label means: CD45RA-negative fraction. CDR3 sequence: CASSVQENTEAFF. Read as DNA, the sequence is TGCGCCAGCAGTGTTCAGGAGAACACTGAAGCTTTCTTT.